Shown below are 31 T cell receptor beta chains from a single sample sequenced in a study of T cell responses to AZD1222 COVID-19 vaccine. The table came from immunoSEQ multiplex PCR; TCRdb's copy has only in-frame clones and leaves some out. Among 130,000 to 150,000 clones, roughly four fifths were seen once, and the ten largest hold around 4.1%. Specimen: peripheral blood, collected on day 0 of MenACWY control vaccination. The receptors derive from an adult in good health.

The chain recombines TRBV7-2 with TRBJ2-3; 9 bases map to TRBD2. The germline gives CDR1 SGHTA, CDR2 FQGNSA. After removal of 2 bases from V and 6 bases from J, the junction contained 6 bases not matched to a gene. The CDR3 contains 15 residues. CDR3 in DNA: TGTGCCAGCAGCTTACTGCGGGGGGGGAGGGATACGCAGTATTTT. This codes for CASSLLRGGRDTQYF.

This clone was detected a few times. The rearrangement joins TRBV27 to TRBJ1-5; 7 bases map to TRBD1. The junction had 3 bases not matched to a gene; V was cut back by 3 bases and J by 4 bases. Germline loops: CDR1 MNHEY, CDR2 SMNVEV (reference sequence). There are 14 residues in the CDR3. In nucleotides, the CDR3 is TGTGCCAGCAGTTTGCGGACAGGAAATCAGCCCCAGCATTTT. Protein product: CASSLRTGNQPQHF.

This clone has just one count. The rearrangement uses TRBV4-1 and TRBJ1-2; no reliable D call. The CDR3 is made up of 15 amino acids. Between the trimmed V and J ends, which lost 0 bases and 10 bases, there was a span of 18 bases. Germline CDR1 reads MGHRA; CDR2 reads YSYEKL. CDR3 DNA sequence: TGCGCCAGCAGCCAAGACCGAACCGGGATTTCATACTACACCTTC. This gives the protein CASSQDRTGISYYTF.

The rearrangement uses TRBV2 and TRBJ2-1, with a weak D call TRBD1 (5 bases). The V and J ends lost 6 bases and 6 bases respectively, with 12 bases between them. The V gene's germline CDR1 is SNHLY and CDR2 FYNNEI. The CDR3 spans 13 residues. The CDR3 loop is CASSQGQANEQFF. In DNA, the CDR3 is TGTGCCAGCAGCCAGGGCCAAGCCAATGAGCAGTTCTTC. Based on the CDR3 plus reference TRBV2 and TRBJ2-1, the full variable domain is EPEVTQTPSHQVTQMGQEVILRCVPISNHLYFYWYRQILGQKVEFLVSFYNNEISEKSEIFDDQFSVERPDGSNFTLKIRSTKLEDSAMYFCASSQGQANEQFFGPGTRLTVL.

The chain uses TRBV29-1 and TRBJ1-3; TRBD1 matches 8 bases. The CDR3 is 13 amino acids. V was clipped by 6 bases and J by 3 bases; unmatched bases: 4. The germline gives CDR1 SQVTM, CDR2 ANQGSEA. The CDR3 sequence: CSVKDRVGNTIYF. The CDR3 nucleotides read TGCAGCGTGAAGGACAGGGTTGGAAACACCATATATTTT.

CDR3 bases: TGTGCCAGCAGCTCATACCCCCAGAGTCAGTCCGGGGAGCTGTTTTTT. Protein: CASSSYPQSQSGELFF. The V call is TRBV7-3, the J call TRBJ2-2; D call uncertain. Germline V CDR1 and CDR2: SGHTA, FQGTGA. V gave up 4 bases and J gave up 6 bases, with 18 bases separating them. The CDR3 has 16 amino acids.

CDR3 loop: CASRRQGPTEAFF. The CDR3 DNA reads TGCGCCAGCAGGAGACAGGGCCCCACTGAAGCTTTCTTT. The V and J genes are TRBV5-1 and TRBJ1-1; 7 bases are a match to TRBD1. CDR1 and CDR2 from the germline V gene are SGHRS and YFSETQ. V dropped 5 bases and J dropped 4; count of bases not matched to a gene: 5. The CDR3 is made up of 13 amino acids.

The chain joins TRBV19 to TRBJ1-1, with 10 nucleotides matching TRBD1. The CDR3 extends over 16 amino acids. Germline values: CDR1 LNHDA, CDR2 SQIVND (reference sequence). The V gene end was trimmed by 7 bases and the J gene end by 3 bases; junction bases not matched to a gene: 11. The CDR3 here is CASKADRGRVYTEAFF. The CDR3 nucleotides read TGTGCCAGTAAAGCCGACAGGGGGCGCGTTTACACTGAAGCTTTCTTT.

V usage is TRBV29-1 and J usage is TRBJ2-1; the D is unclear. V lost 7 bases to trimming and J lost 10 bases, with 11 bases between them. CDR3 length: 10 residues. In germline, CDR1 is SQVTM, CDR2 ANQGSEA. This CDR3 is CSGRDLEQFF. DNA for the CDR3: TGCAGCGGCAGAGACCTAGAGCAGTTCTTC.

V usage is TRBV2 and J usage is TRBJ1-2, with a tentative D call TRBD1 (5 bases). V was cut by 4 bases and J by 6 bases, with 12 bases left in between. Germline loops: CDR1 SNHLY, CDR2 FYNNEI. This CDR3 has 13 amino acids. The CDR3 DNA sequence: TGTGCCAGCAGTGTTTACGGGGGGGATGGCTACACCTTC. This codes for CASSVYGGDGYTF.

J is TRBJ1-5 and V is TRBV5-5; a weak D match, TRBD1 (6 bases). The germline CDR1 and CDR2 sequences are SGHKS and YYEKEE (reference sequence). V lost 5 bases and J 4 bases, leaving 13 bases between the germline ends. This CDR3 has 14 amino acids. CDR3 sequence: CASSPDSTNQPQHF. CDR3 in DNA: TGTGCCAGCAGTCCGGACAGTACGAATCAGCCCCAGCATTTT.

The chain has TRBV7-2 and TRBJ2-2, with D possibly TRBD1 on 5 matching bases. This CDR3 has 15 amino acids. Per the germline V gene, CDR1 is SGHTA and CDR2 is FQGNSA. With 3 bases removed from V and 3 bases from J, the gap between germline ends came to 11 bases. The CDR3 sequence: CASSFSQDYTGELFF. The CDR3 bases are TGTGCCAGCAGCTTTTCACAGGATTACACCGGGGAGCTGTTTTTT. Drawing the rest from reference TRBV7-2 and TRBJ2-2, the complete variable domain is GAGVSQSPSNKVTEKGKDVELRCDPISGHTALYWYRQSLGQGLEFLIYFQGNSAPDKSGLPSDRFSAERTGGSVSTLTIQRTQQEDSAVYLCASSFSQDYTGELFFGEGSRLTVL.

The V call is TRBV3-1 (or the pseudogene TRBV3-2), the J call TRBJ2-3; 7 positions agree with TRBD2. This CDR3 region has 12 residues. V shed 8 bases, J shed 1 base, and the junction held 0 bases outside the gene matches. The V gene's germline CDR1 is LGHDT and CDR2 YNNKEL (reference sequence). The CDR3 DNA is TGTGCCAGCGCGGGGGGCACAGATACGCAGTATTTT. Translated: CASAGGTDTQYF.

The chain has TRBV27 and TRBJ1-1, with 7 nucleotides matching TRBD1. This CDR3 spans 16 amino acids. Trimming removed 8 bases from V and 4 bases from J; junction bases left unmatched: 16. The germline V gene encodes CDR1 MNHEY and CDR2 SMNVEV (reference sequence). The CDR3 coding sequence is TGTGCCAGCCAAGTTTCCCGTACAGGGGTCGGCACTGAAGCTTTCTTT. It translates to CASQVSRTGVGTEAFF.

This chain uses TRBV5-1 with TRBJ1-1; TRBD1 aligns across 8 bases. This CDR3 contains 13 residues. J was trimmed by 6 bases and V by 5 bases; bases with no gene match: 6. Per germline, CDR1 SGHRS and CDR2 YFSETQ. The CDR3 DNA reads TGCGCCAGCAGGGGGACAGGACCGTCTGAAGCTTTCTTT. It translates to CASRGTGPSEAFF.

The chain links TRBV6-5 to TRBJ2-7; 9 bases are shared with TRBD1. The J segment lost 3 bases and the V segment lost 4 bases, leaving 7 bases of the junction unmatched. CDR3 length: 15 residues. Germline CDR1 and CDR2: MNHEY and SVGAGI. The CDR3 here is CASSSAGTGNYEQYV. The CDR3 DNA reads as TGTGCCAGCAGTTCAGCCGGGACAGGGAACTACGAGCAGTACGTC.

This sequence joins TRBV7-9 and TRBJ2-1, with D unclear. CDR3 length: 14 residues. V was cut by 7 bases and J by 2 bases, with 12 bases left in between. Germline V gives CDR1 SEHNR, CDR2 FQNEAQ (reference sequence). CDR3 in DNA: TGTGCCAGCACTGCAGCAGGTACCTACAATGAGCAGTTCTTC. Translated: CASTAAGTYNEQFF.

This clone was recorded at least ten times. CDR3 loop: CASSLGTAITYEQYF. CDR3 bases: TGTGCCAGCAGCTTAGGGACAGCAATAACCTACGAGCAGTACTTC. This sequence joins TRBV7-9 and TRBJ2-7; D may be TRBD1 (6 bases). The CDR3 has 15 amino acids. V shed 1 base and J shed 2 bases, with 12 bases lying between them. Germline V gene lookup returns CDR1 SEHNR and CDR2 FQNEAQ (reference sequence).

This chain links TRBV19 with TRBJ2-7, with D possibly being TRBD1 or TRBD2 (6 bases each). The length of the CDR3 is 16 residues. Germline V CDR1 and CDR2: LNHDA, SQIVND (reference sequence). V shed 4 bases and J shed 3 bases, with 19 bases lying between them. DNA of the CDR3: TGTGCCAGTAGTAAGGCGAGGGGGGCAAGAATCTACGAGCAGTACTTC. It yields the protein CASSKARGARIYEQYF.

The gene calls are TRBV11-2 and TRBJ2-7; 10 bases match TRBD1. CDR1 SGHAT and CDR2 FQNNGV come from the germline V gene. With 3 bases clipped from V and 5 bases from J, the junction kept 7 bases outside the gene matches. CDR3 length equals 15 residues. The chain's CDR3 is CASSFTGTGVDEQYF. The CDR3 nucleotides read TGTGCCAGCAGCTTCACCGGGACAGGGGTGGACGAGCAGTACTTC.

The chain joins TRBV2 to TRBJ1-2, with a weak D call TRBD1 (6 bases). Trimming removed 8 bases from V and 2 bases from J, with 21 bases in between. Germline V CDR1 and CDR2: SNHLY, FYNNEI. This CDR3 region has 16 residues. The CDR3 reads CASGRTASGINYGYTF. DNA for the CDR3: TGTGCCAGCGGGAGGACAGCCTCCGGAATAAACTATGGCTACACCTTC.

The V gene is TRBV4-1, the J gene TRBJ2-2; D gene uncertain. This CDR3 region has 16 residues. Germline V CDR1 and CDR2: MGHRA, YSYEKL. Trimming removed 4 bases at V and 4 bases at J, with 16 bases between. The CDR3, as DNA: TGCGCCAGCAGCCCAAGGCCCCTGGGTTCCACCGGGGAGCTGTTTTTT. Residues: CASSPRPLGSTGELFF.

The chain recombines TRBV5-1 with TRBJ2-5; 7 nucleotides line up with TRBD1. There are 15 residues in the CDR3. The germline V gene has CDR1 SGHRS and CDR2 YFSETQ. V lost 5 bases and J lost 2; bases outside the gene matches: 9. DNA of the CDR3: TGCGCCAGCAGGTCAACGGGACAGTTACAAGAGACCCAGTACTTC. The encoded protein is CASRSTGQLQETQYF.

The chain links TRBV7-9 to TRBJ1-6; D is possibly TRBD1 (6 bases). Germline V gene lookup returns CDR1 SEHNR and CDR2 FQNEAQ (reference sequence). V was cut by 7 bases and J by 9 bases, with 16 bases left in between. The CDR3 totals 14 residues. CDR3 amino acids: CASTPRGLGSPLHF. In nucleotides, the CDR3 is TGTGCCAGCACCCCGAGGGGGTTGGGTTCACCCCTCCACTTT.

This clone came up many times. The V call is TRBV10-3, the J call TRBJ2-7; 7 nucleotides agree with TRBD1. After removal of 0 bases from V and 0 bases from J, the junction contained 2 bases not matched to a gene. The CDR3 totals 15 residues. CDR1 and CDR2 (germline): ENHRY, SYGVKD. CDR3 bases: TGTGCCATCAGTGAGTCGGGGACAGCCTCCTACGAGCAGTACTTC. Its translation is CAISESGTASYEQYF.

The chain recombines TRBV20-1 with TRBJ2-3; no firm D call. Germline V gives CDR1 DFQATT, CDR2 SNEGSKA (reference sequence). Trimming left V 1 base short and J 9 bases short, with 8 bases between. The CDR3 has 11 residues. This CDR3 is CSARARGTQYF. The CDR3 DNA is TGCAGTGCTAGAGCTCGAGGAACGCAGTATTTT.

The chain's CDR3 is CASSVIADSYNEQFF. For the CDR3, the DNA is TGTGCCAGCAGCGTCATAGCGGACTCCTACAATGAGCAGTTCTTC. The J gene is TRBJ2-1, the V gene TRBV9, with D perhaps matching TRBD2 (6 bases). CDR3 size: 15 residues. The germline V gene encodes CDR1 SGDLS and CDR2 YYNGEE. Trimming removed 2 bases from V and 0 bases from J, with 9 bases in between.

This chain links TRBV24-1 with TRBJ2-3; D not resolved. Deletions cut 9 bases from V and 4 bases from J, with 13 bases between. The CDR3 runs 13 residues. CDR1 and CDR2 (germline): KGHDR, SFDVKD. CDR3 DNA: TGTGCCACCGGTGGTAGAAGCCCAGATACGCAGTATTTT. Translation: CATGGRSPDTQYF.

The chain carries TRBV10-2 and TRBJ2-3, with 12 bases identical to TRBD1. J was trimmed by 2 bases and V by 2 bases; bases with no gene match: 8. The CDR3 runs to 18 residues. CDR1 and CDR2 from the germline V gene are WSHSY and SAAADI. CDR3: CASSEGTGGGRATDTQYF. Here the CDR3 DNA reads TGCGCCAGCAGTGAGGGGACAGGGGGCGGGAGGGCCACAGATACGCAGTATTTT.

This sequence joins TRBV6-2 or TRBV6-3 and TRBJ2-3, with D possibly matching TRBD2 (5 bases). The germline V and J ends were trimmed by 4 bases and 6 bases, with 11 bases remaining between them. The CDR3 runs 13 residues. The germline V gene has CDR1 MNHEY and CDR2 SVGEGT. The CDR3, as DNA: TGTGCCAGCAGTTTCCGACTAATTGATACGCAGTATTTT. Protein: CASSFRLIDTQYF.

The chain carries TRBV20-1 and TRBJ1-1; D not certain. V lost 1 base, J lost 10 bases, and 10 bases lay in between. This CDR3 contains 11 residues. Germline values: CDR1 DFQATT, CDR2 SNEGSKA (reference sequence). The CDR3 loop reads CSARVEAGAFF. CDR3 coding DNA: TGCAGTGCTAGAGTCGAGGCGGGAGCTTTCTTT.